Described below is a single T cell receptor (beta chain) sequence and its context. CD45RO-negative, CCR7-positively selected cells formed the naive CD8 fraction, excluding terminally differentiated effector memory CD45RA+ cells. The protocol was immunoSEQ multiplex PCR, while the TCRdb copy is restricted to in-frame clones and leaves out a portion. The sample has around 2.1 million clones; approximately 94% are singletons. The data belong to a study of shared clonotypes between healthy human individuals. The CDR3 consists of 13 residues. CDR1 and CDR2 (germline): SGHDT, YYEEEE. The V gene end was trimmed by 4 bases and the J gene end by 6 bases; junction bases not matched to a gene: 4.

This chain joins TRBV5-6 and TRBJ2-7; 10 bases agree with TRBD2. Sample: naive CD8+ T cells from PBMCs. This clonotype was obtained from a young man in good health. Some clones in this sample may be carry-over from other donors' samples. In nucleotides, the CDR3 is TGTGCCAGCAGCACGGGACTAGCGCTCGAGCAGTACTTC. Residues: CASSTGLALEQYF.